Reported below is one T cell receptor (beta chain). Its antigen is unknown. CDR3 length: 18 residues. V lost 5 bases to trimming and J lost 2 bases; unmatched junction nucleotides: 7. The germline V gene has CDR1 MNHEY and CDR2 SMNVEV (reference sequence). The sample belongs to a study of cytomegalovirus exposure and HLA in healthy donors. PCR used 60 Vbeta primers and 13 Jbeta primers. TCRdb keeps only in-frame clones here, not all; method: immunoSEQ multiplex PCR. The sample records over 80,000 clones, around 73% being singletons. Study-level findings and limits: Reportedly, TCR beta sequences accurately predicted HLA-A and HLA-B alleles in most subjects. DRB1 had the most TCR associations and HLA-C the fewest, a later analysis found, with rates varying by HLA locus. For most TCR beta V segments, an earlier analysis put the productive rate at about 87% or about 30% of the time.

This chain joins TRBV27 and TRBJ2-3, with 16 bases lining up with TRBD2. Sequencing used PBMCs. This TCR came from a man aged 35 to 55 in good health and CMV-seronegative. CDR3 in DNA: TGTGCCAGCAGTATTGGGACTAGCGGGGGGGCTTTCACAGATACGCAGTATTTT. Its translation: CASSIGTSGGAFTDTQYF.